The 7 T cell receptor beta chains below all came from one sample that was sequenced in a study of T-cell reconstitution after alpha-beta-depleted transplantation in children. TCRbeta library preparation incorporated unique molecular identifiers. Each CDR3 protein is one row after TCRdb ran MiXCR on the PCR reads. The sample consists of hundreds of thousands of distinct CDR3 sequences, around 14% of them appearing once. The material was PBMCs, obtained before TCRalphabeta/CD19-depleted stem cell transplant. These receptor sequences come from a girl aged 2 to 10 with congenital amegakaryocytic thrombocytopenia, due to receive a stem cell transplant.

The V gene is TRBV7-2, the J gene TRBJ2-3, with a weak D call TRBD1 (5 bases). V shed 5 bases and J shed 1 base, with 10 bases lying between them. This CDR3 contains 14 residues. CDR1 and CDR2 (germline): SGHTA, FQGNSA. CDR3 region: CASSPWGGTDTQYF. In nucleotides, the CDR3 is TGTGCCAGCAGCCCCTGGGGCGGCACAGATACGCAGTATTTT.

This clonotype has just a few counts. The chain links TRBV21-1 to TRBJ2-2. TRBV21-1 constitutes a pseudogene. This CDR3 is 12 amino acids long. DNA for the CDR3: TGTGCCAGCAGCAAATCCCCCGGGGAGCTGTTTTTT. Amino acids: CASSKSPGELFF.

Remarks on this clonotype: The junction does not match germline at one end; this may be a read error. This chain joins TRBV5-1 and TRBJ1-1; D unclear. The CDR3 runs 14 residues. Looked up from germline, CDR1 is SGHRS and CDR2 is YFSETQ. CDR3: CASSVRAGFTEAYF. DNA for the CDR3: TGCGCCAGCAGCGTCCGGGCGGGGTTTACTGAAGCTTACTTT.

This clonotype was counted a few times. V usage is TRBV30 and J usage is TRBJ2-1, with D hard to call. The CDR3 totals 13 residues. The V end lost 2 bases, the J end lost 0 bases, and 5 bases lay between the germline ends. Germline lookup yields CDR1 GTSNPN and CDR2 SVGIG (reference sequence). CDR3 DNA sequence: TGTGCCTGGAGTACCGGCTCCTACAATGAGCAGTTCTTC. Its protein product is CAWSTGSYNEQFF.

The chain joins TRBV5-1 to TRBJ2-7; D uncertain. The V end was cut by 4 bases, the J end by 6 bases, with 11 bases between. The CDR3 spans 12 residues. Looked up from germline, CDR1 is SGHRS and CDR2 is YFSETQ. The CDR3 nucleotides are TGCGCCAGCAGCATATCAAGAGGCGAGCAGTACTTC. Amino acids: CASSISRGEQYF.

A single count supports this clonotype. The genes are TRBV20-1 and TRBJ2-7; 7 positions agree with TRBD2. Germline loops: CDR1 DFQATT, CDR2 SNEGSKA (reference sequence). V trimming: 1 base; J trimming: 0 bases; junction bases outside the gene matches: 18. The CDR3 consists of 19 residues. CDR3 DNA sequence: TGCAGTGCTAGAGGGGGGGGGTCTAGCGGCCACCGACGCTCCTACGAGCAGTACTTC. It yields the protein CSARGGGSSGHRRSYEQYF.

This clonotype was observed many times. The DNA of the CDR3 is TGTGCCAGCAGCCTTTCACAGGGTCAGGAGTATGAGGGCTACACCTTC. As protein: CASSLSQGQEYEGYTF. J is TRBJ1-2 and V is TRBV9, with TRBD1 as a possible D gene (6 bases). The germline gives CDR1 SGDLS, CDR2 YYNGEE. Trimming took off 4 bases at V and 8 bases at J, with 24 bases between the two ends. The CDR3 totals 16 residues.